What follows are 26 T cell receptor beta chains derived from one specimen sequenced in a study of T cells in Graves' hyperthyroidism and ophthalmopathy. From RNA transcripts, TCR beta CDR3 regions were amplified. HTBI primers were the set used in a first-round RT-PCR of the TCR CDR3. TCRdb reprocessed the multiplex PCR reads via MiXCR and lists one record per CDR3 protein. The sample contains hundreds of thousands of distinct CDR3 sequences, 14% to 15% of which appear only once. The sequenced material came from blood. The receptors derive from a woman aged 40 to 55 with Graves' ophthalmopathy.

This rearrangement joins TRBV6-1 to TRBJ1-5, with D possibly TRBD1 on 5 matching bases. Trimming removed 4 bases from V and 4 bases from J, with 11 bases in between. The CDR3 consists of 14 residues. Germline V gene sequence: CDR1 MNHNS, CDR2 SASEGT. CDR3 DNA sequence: TGTGCCAGCAGTGTCGTGACAGCTAATCAGCCCCAGCATTTT. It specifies CASSVVTANQPQHF.

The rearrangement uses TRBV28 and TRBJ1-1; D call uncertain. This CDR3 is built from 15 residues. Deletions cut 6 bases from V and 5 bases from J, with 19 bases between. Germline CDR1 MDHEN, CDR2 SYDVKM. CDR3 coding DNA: TGTGCCAGCAGCCCCTTGAAGACAACGACTACTGAAGCTTTCTTT. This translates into CASSPLKTTTTEAFF.

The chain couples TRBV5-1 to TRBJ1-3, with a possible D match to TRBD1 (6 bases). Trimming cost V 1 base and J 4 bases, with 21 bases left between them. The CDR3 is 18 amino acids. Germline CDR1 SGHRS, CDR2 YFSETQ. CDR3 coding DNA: TGCGCCAGCAGCTTGAGCCCCCTTCCCGGACAGAGAGGAAACACCATATATTTT. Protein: CASSLSPLPGQRGNTIYF.

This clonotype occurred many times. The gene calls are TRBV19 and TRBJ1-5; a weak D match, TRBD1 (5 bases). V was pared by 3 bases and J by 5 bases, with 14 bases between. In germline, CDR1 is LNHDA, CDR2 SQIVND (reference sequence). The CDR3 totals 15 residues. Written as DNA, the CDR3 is TGTGCCAGTAGTATGGACCCGAGGGGCGATCAGCCCCAGCATTTT. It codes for CASSMDPRGDQPQHF.

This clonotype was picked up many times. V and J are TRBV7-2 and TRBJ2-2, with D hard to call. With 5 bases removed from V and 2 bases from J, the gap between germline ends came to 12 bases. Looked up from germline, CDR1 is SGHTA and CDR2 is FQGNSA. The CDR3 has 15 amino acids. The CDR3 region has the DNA TGTGCCAGCAGCCCGGAGAGAATAAACACCGGGGAGCTGTTTTTT. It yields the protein CASSPERINTGELFF.

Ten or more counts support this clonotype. CDR3 sequence (DNA): TGTGCCAGCAGCCAGGGACAGGGAGCCCAAGAGACCCAGTACTTC. Its protein is CASSQGQGAQETQYF. V gene TRBV12-3 or TRBV12-4 combines with J gene TRBJ2-5; TRBD1 agrees at 9 bases. J was trimmed by 1 base and V by 6 bases; bases with no gene match: 6. The CDR3 extends over 15 amino acids.

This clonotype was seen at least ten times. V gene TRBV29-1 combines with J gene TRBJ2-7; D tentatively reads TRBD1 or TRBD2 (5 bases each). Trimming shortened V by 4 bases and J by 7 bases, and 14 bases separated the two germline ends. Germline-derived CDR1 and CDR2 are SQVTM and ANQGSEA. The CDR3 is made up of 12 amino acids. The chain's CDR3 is CSVVTRGWEQYF. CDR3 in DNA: TGCAGCGTTGTCACGAGGGGCTGGGAGCAGTACTTC.

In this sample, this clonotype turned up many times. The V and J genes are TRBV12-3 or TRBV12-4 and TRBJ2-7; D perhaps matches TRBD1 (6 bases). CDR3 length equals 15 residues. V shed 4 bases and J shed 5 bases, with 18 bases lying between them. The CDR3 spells CASSSRQARADEQYF. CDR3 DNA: TGTGCCAGCAGTTCCAGACAGGCCCGGGCCGACGAGCAGTACTTC.

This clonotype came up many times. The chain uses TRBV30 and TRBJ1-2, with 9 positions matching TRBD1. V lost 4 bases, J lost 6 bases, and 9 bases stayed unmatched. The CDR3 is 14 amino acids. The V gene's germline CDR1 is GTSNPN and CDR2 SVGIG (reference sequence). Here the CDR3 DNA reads TGTGCCTGGACCAACGGACAGGGGTCCAATGGCTACACCTTC. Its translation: CAWTNGQGSNGYTF.

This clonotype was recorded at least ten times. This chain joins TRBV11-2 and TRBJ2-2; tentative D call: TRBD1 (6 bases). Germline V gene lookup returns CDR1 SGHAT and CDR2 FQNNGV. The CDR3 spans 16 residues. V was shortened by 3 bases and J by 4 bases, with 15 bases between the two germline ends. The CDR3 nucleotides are TGTGCCAGCAGCTTCAGGGTAGGACAGTCCACCGGGGAGCTGTTTTTT. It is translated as CASSFRVGQSTGELFF. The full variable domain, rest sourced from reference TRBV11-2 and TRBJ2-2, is EAGVAQSPRYKIIEKRQSVAFWCNPISGHATLYWYQQILGQGPKLLIQFQNNGVVDDSQLPKDRFSAERLKGVDSTLKIQPAKLEDSAVYLCASSFRVGQSTGELFFGEGSRLTVL.

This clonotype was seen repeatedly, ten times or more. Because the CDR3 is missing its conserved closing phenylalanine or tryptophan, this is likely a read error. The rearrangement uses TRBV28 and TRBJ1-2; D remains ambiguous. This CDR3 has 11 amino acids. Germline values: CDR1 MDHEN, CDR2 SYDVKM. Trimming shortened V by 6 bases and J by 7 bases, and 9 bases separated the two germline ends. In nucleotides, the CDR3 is TGTGCCAGCAGCGTCGGTGTTGGCTACACCCTC. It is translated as CASSVGVGYTL.

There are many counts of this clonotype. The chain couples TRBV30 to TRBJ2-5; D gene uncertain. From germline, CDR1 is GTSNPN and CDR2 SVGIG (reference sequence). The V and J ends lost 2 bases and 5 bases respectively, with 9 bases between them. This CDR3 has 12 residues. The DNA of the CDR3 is TGTGCCTGGAGTACGGCCGGGGAGACCCAGTACTTC. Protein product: CAWSTAGETQYF.

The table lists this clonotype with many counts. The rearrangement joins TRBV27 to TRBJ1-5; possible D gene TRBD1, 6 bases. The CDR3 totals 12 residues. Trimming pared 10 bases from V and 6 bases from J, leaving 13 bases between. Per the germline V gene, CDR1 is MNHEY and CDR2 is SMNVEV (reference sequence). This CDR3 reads CATRTAAQPQHF. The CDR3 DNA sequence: TGTGCCACCAGGACAGCCGCTCAGCCCCAGCATTTT.

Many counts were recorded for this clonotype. CDR3 nucleotide sequence: TGTGCCAGCAGCCGAACAACAGGGGCCCCAACCCATGGCTACACCTTC. The encoded protein is CASSRTTGAPTHGYTF. The V gene is TRBV3-1, the J gene TRBJ1-2, with 7 bases that match TRBD1. Unmatched junction bases numbered 14, after V lost 4 bases and J lost 6 bases. Germline V CDR1 and CDR2: LGHDT, YNNKEL (reference sequence). This CDR3 region has 16 residues.

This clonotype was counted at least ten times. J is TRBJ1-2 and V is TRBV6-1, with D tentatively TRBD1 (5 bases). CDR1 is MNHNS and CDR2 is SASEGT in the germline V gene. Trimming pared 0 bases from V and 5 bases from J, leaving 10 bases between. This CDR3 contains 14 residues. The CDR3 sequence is CASSEAGGVYGYTF. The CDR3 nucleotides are TGTGCCAGCAGTGAAGCTGGAGGGGTATATGGCTACACCTTC.

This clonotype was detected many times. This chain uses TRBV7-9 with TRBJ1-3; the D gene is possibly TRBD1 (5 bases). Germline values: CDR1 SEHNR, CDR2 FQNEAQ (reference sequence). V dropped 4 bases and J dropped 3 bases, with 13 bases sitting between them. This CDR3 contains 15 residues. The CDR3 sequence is CASSSGGTVGNTIYF. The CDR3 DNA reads TGTGCCAGCAGCTCAGGAGGGACGGTTGGAAACACCATATATTTT. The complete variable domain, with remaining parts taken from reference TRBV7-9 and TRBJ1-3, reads DTGVSQNPRHKITKRGQNVTFRCDPISEHNRLYWYRQTLGQGPEFLTYFQNEAQLEKSRLLSDRFSAERPKGSFSTLEIQRTEQGDSAMYLCASSSGGTVGNTIYFGEGSWLTVV.

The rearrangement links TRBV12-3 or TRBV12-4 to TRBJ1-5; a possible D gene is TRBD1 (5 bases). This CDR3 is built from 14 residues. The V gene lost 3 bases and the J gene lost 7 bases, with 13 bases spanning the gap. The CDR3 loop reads CASSFQGAEQPQHF. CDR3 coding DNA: TGTGCCAGCAGTTTTCAAGGGGCGGAACAGCCCCAGCATTTT.

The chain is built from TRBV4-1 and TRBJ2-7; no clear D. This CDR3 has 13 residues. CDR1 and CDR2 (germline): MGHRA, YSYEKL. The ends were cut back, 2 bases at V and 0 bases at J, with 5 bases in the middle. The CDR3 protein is CASSQIDSYEQYF. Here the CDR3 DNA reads TGCGCCAGCAGCCAAATCGACTCCTACGAGCAGTACTTC.

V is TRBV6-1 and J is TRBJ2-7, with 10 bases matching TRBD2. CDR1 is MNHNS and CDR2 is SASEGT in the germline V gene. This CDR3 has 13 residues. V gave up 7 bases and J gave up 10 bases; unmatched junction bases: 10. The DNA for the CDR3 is TGTGCCAGCACCTTGGTTAGCGGGAGGTCCCAGTACTTC. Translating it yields CASTLVSGRSQYF.

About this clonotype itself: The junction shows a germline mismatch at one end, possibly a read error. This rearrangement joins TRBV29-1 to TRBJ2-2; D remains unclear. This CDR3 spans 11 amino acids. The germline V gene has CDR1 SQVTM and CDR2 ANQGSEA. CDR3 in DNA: TGCAGCGCAATAAACAGCGGGGAGCTGTTTTTT. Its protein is CSAINSGELFF.

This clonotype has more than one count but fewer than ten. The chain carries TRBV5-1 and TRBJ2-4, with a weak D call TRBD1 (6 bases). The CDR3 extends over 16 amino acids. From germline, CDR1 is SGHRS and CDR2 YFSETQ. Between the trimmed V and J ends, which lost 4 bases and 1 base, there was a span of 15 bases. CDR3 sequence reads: CASSHGGNYAKNIQYF. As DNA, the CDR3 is TGCGCCAGCAGCCATGGGGGCAACTATGCCAAAAACATTCAGTACTTC.

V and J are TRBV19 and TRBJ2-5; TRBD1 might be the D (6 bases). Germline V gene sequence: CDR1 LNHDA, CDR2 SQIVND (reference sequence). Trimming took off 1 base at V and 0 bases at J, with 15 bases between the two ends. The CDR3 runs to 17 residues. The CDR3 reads CASSIVLGASYQETQYF. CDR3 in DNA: TGTGCCAGTAGTATAGTTTTGGGGGCATCGTACCAAGAGACCCAGTACTTC.

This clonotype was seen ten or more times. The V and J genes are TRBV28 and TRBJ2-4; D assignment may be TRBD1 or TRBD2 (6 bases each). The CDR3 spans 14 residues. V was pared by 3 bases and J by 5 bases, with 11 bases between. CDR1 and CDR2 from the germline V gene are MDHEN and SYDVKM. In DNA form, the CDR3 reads TGTGCCAGCAGTTTGGCTGGGGGGCAAAACATTCAGTACTTC. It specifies CASSLAGGQNIQYF.

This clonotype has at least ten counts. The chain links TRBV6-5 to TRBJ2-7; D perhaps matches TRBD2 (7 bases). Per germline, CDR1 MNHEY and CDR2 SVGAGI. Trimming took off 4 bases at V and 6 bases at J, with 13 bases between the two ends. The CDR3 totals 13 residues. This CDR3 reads CASSWGRELEQYF. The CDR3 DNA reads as TGTGCCAGCAGTTGGGGGCGGGAGCTCGAGCAGTACTTC.

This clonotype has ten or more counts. The CDR3 reads CASLGDTGELFF. The CDR3 nucleotides read TGTGCCAGCCTGGGGGACACCGGGGAGCTGTTTTTT. The chain has TRBV6-4 and TRBJ2-2, with D perhaps being TRBD1 or TRBD2 (5 bases each). V was clipped by 8 bases and J by 3 bases, with 7 bases between them. Germline V gene sequence: CDR1 MRHNA, CDR2 SNTAGT. The CDR3 is made up of 12 amino acids.

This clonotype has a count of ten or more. The CDR3, as DNA: TGTGCCAGCAGCCCCGGACTGGTAGCGGGAGATGGCGAGACCCAGTACTTC. It specifies CASSPGLVAGDGETQYF. The chain joins TRBV11-1 to TRBJ2-5; 9 bases map to TRBD2. The junction had 15 bases not matched to a gene; V was cut back by 5 bases and J by 5 bases. CDR1 SGHAT and CDR2 FQDESV come from the germline V gene (reference sequence). This CDR3 contains 17 residues.